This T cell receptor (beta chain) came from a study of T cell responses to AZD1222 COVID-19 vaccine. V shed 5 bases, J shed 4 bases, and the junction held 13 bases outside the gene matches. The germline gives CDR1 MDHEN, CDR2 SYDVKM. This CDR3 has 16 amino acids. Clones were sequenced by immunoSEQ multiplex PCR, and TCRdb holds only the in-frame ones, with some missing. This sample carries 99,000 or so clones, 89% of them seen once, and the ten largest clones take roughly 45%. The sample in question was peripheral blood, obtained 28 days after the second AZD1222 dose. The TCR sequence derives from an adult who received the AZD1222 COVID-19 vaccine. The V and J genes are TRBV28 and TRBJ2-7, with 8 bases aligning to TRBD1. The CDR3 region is CASSTLDRGSRYEQYF. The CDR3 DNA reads TGTGCCAGCAGTACTCTCGACAGGGGATCTAGATACGAGCAGTACTTC.